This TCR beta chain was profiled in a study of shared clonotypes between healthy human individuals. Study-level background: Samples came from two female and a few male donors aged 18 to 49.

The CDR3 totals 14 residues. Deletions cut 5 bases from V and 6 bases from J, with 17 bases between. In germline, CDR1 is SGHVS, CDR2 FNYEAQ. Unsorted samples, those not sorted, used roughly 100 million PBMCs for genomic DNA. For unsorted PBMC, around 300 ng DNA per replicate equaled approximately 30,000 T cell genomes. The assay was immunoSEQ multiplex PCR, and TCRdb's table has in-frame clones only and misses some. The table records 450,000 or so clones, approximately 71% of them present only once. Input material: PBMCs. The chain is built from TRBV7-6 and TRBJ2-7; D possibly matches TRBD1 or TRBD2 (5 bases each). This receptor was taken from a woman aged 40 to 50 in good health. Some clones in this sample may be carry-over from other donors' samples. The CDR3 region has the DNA TGTGCCAGCAGCCCGAGGGACCGATCATCCGAGCAGTACTTC. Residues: CASSPRDRSSEQYF.